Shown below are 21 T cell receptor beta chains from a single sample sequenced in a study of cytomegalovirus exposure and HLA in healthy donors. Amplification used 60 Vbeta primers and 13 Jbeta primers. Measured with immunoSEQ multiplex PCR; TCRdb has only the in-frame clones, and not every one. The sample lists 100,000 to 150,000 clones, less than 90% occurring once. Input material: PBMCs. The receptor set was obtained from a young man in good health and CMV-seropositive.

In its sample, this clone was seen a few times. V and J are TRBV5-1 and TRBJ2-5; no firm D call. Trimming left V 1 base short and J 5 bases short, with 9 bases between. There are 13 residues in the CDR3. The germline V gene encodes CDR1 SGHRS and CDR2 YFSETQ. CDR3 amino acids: CASSLLFLETQYF. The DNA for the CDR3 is TGCGCCAGCAGCTTGCTCTTCCTCGAGACCCAGTACTTC.

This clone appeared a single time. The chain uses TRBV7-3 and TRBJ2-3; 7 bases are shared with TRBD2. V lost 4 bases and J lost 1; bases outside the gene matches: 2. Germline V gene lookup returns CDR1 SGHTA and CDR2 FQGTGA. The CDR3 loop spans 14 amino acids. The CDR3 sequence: CASSSSGGTDTQYF. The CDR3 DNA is TGTGCCAGCAGCTCCAGCGGGGGCACAGATACGCAGTATTTT.

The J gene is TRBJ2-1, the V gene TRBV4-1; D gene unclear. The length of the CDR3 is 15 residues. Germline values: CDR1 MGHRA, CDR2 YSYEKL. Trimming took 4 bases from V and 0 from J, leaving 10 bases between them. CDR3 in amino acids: CASSLSPTSYNEQFF. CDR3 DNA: TGCGCCAGCAGCCTCTCTCCTACCTCCTACAATGAGCAGTTCTTC.

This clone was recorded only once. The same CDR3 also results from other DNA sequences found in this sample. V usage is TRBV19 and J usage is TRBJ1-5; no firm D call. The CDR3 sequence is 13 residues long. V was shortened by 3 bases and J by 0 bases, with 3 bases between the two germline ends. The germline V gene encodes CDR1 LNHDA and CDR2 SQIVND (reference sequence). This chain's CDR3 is CASSISSNQPQHF. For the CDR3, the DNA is TGTGCCAGTAGTATTAGTAGCAATCAGCCCCAGCATTTT.

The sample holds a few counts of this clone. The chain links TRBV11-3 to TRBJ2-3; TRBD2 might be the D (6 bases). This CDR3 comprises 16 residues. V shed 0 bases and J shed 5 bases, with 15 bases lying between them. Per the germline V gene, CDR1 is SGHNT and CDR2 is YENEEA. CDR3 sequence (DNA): TGTGCCAGCAGCTTAGAATTTGCGGGAACTGGAGATACGCAGTATTTT. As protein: CASSLEFAGTGDTQYF.

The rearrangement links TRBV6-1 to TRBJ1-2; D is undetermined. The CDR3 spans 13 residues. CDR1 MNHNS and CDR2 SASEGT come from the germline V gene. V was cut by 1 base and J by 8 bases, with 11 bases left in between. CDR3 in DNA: TGTGCCAGCAGTGAAGGTCGGCCCGGGGGCTACACCTTC. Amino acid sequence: CASSEGRPGGYTF.

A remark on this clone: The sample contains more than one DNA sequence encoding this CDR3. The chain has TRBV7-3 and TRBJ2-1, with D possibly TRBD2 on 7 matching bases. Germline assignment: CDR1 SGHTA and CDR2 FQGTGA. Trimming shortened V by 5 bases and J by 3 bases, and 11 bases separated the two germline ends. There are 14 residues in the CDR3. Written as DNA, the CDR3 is TGTGCCAGCAGCGCCGGGGGGCTCTACAATGAGCAGTTCTTC. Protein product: CASSAGGLYNEQFF.

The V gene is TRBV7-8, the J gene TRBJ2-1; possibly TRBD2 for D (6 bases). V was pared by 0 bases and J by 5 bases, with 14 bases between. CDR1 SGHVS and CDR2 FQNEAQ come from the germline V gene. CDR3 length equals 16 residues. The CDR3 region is CASSLAGTLSHNEQFF. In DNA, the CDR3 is TGTGCCAGCAGCTTAGCGGGGACTCTTTCCCACAATGAGCAGTTCTTC.

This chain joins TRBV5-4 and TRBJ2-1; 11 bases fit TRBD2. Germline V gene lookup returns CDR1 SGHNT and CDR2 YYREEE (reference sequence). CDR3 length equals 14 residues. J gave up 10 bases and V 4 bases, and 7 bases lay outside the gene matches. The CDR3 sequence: CASSTSGGKREQFF. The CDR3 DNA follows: TGTGCCAGCAGCACTAGCGGGGGAAAACGGGAGCAGTTCTTC.

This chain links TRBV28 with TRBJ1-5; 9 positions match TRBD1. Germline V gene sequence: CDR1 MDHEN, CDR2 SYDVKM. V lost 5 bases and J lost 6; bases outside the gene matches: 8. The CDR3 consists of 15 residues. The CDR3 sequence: CASSPGDRAGQPQHF. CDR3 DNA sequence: TGTGCCAGCAGTCCGGGGGACAGGGCTGGTCAGCCCCAGCATTTT.

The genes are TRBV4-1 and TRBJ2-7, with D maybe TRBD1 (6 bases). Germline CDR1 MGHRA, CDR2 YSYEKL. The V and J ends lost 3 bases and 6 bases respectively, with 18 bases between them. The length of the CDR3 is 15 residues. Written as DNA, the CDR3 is TGCGCCAGCAGCCAGCGCCTACAGGGTTTCGTCGAGCAGTACTTC. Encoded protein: CASSQRLQGFVEQYF.

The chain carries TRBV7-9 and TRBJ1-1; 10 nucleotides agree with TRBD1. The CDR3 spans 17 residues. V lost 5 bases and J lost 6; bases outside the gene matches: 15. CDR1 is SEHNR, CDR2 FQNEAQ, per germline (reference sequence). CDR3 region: CASSERGGQGRKPEAFF. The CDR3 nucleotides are TGTGCCAGCAGCGAAAGGGGGGGACAGGGGCGTAAACCTGAAGCTTTCTTT.

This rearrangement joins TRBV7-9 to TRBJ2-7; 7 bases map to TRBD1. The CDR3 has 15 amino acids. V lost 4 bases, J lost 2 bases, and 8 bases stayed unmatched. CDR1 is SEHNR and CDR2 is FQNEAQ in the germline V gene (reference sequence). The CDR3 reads CASSSNRDRTYEQYF. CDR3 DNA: TGTGCCAGCAGCTCGAATAGGGACAGAACCTACGAGCAGTACTTC.

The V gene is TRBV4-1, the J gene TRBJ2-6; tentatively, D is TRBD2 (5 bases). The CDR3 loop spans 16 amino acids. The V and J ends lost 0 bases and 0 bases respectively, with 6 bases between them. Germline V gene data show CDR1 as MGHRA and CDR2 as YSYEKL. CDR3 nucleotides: TGCGCCAGCAGCCAAGAGCGGGCCTCTGGGGCCAACGTCCTGACTTTC. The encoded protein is CASSQERASGANVLTF.

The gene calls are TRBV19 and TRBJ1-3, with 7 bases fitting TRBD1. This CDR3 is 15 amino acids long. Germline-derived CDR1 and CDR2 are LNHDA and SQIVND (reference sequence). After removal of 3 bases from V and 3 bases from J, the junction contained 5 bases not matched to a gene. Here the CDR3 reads CASSMGTVIGNTIYF. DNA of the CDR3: TGTGCCAGTAGTATGGGGACAGTAATTGGAAACACCATATATTTT.

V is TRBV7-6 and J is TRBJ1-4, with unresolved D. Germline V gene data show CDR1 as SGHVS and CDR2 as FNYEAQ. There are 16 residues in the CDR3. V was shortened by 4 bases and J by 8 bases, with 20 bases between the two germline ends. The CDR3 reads CASSSDRGGIGEKLFF. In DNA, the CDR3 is TGTGCCAGCAGCTCCGACCGAGGAGGAATAGGGGAAAAACTGTTTTTT.

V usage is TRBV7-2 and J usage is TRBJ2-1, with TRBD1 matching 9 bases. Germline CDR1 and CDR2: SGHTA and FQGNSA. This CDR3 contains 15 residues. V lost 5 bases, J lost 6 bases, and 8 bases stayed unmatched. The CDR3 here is CASSPGTGWINEQFF. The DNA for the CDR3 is TGTGCCAGCAGCCCAGGGACAGGGTGGATCAATGAGCAGTTCTTC.

This CDR3 reads CAISAQDVVAVNDYGYTF. CDR3 coding DNA: TGTGCCATCAGTGCACAGGACGTCGTAGCTGTAAACGACTATGGCTACACCTTC. The rearrangement uses TRBV10-3 and TRBJ1-2, with D possibly TRBD1 on 5 matching bases. Between the trimmed V and J ends, which lost 4 bases and 3 bases, there was a span of 24 bases. Germline V gene sequence: CDR1 ENHRY, CDR2 SYGVKD. This CDR3 is 18 amino acids long.

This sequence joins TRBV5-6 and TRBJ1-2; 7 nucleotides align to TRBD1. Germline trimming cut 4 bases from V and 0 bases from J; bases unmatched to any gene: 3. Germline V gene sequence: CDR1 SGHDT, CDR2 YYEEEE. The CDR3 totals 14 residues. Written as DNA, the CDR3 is TGTGCCAGCAGCCCTACAGGGGCTAACTATGGCTACACCTTC. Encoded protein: CASSPTGANYGYTF.

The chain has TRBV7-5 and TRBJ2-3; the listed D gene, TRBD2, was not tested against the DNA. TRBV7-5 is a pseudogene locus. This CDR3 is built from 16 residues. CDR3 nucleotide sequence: TGTGCCAGAAGCTTTCAGAAACCGGGAGCCACAGATACGCAGTATTTT. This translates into CARSFQKPGATDTQYF.

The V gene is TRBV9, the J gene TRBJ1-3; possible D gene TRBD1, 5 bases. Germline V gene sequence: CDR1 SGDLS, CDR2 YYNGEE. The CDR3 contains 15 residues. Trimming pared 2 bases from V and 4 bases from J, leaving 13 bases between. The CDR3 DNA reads TGTGCCAGCAGCGTCGGTGCAGGGTCAGGAAACACCATATATTTT. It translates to CASSVGAGSGNTIYF.